This T cell receptor (beta chain) was obtained from a study of cytomegalovirus exposure and HLA in healthy donors. Study outcomes and limitations: A few CMV-associated chains were confirmed in vitro to be specific for CMV antigens.

TCRdb's copy holds only in-frame clones and misses some; the assay was immunoSEQ multiplex PCR. Here the sample spans over 250,000 clones, 70% to 90% being singletons. About this clone itself: Its antigen is unidentified.

Germline CDR1 LGHNA, CDR2 YSLEER. Trimming removed 1 base from V and 0 bases from J, with 13 bases in between. This CDR3 comprises 17 residues. The source is a woman under 30 in good health and CMV-seronegative. V is TRBV4-3 and J is TRBJ2-4; D is possibly TRBD2 (6 bases). Material for sequencing was PBMCs. In DNA form, the CDR3 reads TGCGCCAGCAGCCAAGTTAGGAGGGGTTCAGCCAAAAACATTCAGTACTTC. It encodes CASSQVRRGSAKNIQYF.